This TCR beta chain was profiled in a study of CD8+ T cells in alopecia areata. About the study: Tofacitinib administration to treated patients was oral, at 5 to 10 mg twice daily. Among treated patients, severity was scored by affected scalp area percentage.

Sample treatment: oral pan-JAK inhibitor, 5-10 mg twice daily. The authors extracted RNA and reverse transcribed it into cDNA as the sequencing template. Produced via immunoSEQ multiplex PCR; TCRdb's table is partial and in-frame only. In the table there are fewer than 200,000 clones, 50% to 65% of which are singletons. Comment on this clone: Its antigen is not known.

The study's findings and limits: Sequences from scalp samples also cover resident alphabeta T cells of normal skin. Compared with normal scalp, lesional scalp had higher clonality and more expanded CD8+ clones.

The CDR3 has 14 residues. Trimming removed 4 bases at V and 9 bases at J, with 13 bases between. The material sequenced was CD4+ T cells sorted from blood, taken at week 24, from a patient treated with tofacitinib. The rearrangement uses TRBV23-1 and TRBJ1-6, with D perhaps matching TRBD1 (5 bases). TRBV23-1 is assigned to the ORF class and has an uncertain function. The sequence came from a human donor with alopecia areata. This CDR3 reads CASSPTDGGSPLHF. DNA of the CDR3: TGCGCCAGCAGTCCAACAGACGGGGGTTCACCCCTCCACTTT.